The rows below give T cell receptor beta chains drawn from one sample of a study of PD-L1 blockade in urothelial cancer. This table comes from immunoSEQ multiplex PCR, and its TCRdb copy is limited to in-frame clones, with some not included. The profile shows tens of thousands of clones, about nine tenths of them singletons. Sequencing was performed on PBMCs, taken around atezolizumab (anti-PD-L1) treatment. The receptors originated from a man in his sixties with urothelial cancer. CDR3s include the opening cysteine and the closing phenylalanine or tryptophan. The order of the fields is clone size, V gene, D gene, J gene, CDR3 protein, CDR3 DNA. The D gene is left open where the match is weak. Clone size appears in some rows only: once, few, many, or a class for an expanded clone.

>.|TRBV29-1|.|TRBJ1-1
CSVFWNTEAFF
TGCAGCGTGTTCTGGAACACTGAAGCTTTCTTT
>.|TRBV4-3|TRBD1|TRBJ1-2
CASSQVTGTELPLYGYTF
TGCGCCAGCAGCCAAGTCACTGGGACAGAGTTACCCCTTTATGGCTACACCTTC
>.|TRBV29-1|TRBD2|TRBJ2-3
CSVYLAGGNTDTQYF
TGCAGCGTTTACCTAGCGGGGGGGAACACAGATACGCAGTATTTT
>.|TRBV19|.|TRBJ2-7
CASSIGDRGYEQYF
TGTGCCAGTAGTATCGGAGACAGAGGCTACGAGCAGTACTTC
>.|TRBV11-2|TRBD1|TRBJ1-1
CASSLRQGGTEAFF
TGTGCCAGCAGCTTACGACAGGGAGGTACTGAAGCTTTCTTT
>.|TRBV15|TRBD1|TRBJ2-7
CATSTHRGREQYF
TGTGCCACCAGTACCCACAGGGGGCGCGAGCAGTACTTC
>few|TRBV7-3|.|TRBJ2-1
CASSSGSGEQFF
TGTGCCAGCAGCTCTGGTAGCGGTGAGCAGTTCTTC
>few|TRBV25-1|TRBD1|TRBJ1-2
CASSPRQGPYYGYTF
TGTGCCAGCAGTCCGCGACAGGGGCCTTACTATGGCTACACCTTC
>.|TRBV2|.|TRBJ1-4
CASRRVNEKLFF
TGTGCCAGCAGACGGGTGAATGAAAAACTGTTTTTT
>.|TRBV2|.|TRBJ2-7
CASSGLRDYEQYF
TGTGCCAGCAGTGGACTTCGCGACTACGAGCAGTACTTC
>.|TRBV14|TRBD2|TRBJ2-1
CASSQGRGGGDNEQFF
TGTGCCAGCAGCCAAGGGCGGGGGGGCGGCGACAATGAGCAGTTCTTC
>few|TRBV2|TRBD1|TRBJ1-1
CASSAGQGKAFF
TGTGCCAGCAGTGCTGGACAGGGGAAGGCTTTCTTT